The source of this T cell receptor (beta chain) is a study of CD4 T cells in relation to SARS-CoV-2 and coronaviruses. Assay: immunoSEQ multiplex PCR; the TCRdb copy retains only in-frame clones and omits some. The data show approximately 50,000 clones, about 92% seen once. CDR3 length: 12 residues. V was clipped by 3 bases and J by 5 bases, with 4 bases between them. Per germline, CDR1 SGHTA and CDR2 FQGNSA. The source is an adult with COVID-19. V usage is TRBV7-2 and J usage is TRBJ2-2; unclear D gene. What was sequenced was naive CD4+ T cells from PBMCs. Subset indicated: naive CD4+ T cells isolated by negative enrichment. The CDR3 loop reads CASSFTTGELFF. The CDR3, as DNA: TGTGCCAGCAGCTTCACAACCGGGGAGCTGTTTTTT.